This T cell receptor (beta chain) was sequenced in a study of blood T cell repertoires in COVID-19. Study-level information: Researchers got acute and convalescent COVID-19 samples from the United States, Italy and Spain. Sample material is recorded as cDNA or gDNA derived from T cells, B-cell-depleted T cells, or PBMCs.

The germline V and J ends were trimmed by 1 base and 3 bases, with 12 bases remaining between them. This CDR3 is built from 15 residues. CDR1 and CDR2 (germline): SGHDN, FVKESK. Per the original methods: The assay estimated nucleated cells by amplifying reference gene primers. The repertoire was sequenced with immunoSEQ multiplex PCR; TCRdb's copy has only in-frame clones and lacks some. V, J and clone size were drawn from that table, and D and trimming were deduced from the DNA. The data show approximately 120,000 clones, roughly 81% seen once. The chain carries TRBV14 and TRBJ2-5, with D uncertain. Sequenced material: peripheral blood. This receptor was identified in a human donor in a cohort sampled during active COVID-19. CDR3: CASSQGVQQKETQYF. The CDR3 bases are TGTGCCAGCAGCCAAGGTGTACAGCAGAAAGAGACCCAGTACTTC.